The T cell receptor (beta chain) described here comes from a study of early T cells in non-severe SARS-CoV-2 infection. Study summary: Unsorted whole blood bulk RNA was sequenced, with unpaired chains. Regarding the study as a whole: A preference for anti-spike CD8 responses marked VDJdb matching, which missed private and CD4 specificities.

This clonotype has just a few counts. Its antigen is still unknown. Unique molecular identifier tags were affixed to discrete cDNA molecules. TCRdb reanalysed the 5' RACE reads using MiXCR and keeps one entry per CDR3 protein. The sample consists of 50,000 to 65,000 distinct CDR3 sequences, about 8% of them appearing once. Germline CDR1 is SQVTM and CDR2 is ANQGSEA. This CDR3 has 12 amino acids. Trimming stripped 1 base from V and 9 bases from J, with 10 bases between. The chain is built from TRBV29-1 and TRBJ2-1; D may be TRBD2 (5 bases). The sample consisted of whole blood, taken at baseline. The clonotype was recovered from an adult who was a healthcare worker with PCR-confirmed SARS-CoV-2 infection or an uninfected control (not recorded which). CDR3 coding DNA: TGCAGCGTTGAAGTCCGGGGTGGTGAGCAGTTCTTC. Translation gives CSVEVRGGEQFF.